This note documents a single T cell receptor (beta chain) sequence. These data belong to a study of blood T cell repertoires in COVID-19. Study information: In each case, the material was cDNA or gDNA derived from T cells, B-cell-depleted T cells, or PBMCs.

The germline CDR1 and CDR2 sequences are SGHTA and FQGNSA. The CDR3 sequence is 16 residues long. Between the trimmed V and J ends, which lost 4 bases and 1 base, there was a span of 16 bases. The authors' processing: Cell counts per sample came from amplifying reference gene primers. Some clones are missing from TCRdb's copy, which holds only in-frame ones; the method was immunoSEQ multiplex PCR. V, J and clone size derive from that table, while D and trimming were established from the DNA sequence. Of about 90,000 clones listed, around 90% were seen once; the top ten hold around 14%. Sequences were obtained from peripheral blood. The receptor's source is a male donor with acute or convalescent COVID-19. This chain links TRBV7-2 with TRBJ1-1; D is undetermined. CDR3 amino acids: CASSSKRLSRNTEAFF. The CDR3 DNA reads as TGTGCCAGCAGCTCAAAGAGATTGTCCCGGAACACTGAAGCTTTCTTT.